The 29 T cell receptor beta chains in this list originate from one sample, sequenced in a study of identical twins. TCRdb analysed the 5' RACE reads with MiXCR anew, one entry per CDR3 protein. Here the sample spans roughly 720,000 distinct CDR3 sequences, around a sixth being singletons. These same records also appear under a second study, on T cells expressing NK-cell markers.

Source material: PBMCs. The receptors here all came from a woman between 18 and 29 years old in good health.

This clonotype appeared once. The chain couples TRBV20-1 to TRBJ2-1; possibly TRBD2 for D (5 bases). Germline V gives CDR1 DFQATT, CDR2 SNEGSKA (reference sequence). The CDR3 sequence is 15 residues long. V lost 0 bases and J 4 bases, leaving 13 bases between the germline ends. The CDR3 here is CSARDHLSGYNEQFF. CDR3 sequence (DNA): TGCAGTGCTAGAGATCATCTCTCGGGGTACAATGAGCAGTTCTTC.

CDR3 bases: TGTGCCAGCAGCGTAGTAGGGAGCGCGGGGAACGAGCAGTACTTC. Amino acids: CASSVVGSAGNEQYF. The chain recombines TRBV9 with TRBJ2-7, with a weak D call TRBD2 (6 bases). CDR1 SGDLS and CDR2 YYNGEE come from the germline V gene. With 0 bases removed from V and 5 bases from J, the gap between germline ends came to 15 bases. This CDR3 comprises 15 residues.

Here the CDR3 reads CASSLSRGTPKDEQFF. For the CDR3, the DNA is TGTGCCAGCAGCTTATCCCGAGGGACCCCAAAAGATGAGCAGTTCTTC. The J gene is TRBJ2-1, the V gene TRBV7-2; D might be TRBD1 or TRBD2, each matching 5 bases. Trimming took off 2 bases at V and 8 bases at J, with 19 bases between the two ends. Germline CDR1 is SGHTA and CDR2 is FQGNSA. The CDR3 totals 16 residues.

The chain joins TRBV20-1 to TRBJ2-3, with TRBD2 matching 7 bases. The CDR3 runs 13 residues. Looked up from germline, CDR1 is DFQATT and CDR2 is SNEGSKA (reference sequence). The V segment lost 6 bases and the J segment 5 bases; nucleotides outside the gene matches: 8. Written as DNA, the CDR3 is TGCAGTGCCCCCGCGGGGGAGGAAGATACGCAGTATTTT. Residues: CSAPAGEEDTQYF.

The gene calls are TRBV27 and TRBJ2-3; perhaps TRBD2 as D (6 bases). Per the germline V gene, CDR1 is MNHEY and CDR2 is SMNVEV (reference sequence). The CDR3 totals 19 residues. Trimming shortened V by 5 bases and J by 4 bases, and 28 bases separated the two germline ends. In nucleotides, the CDR3 is TGTGCCAGCAGTGATGGGATAGAACTAGCCGCCGGGACCTCAGATACGCAGTATTTT. Its translation is CASSDGIELAAGTSDTQYF.

This clonotype turned up a few times. This sequence joins TRBV7-9 and TRBJ2-1; no reliable D call. The CDR3 is 13 amino acids. Deletions cut 3 bases from V and 3 bases from J, with 6 bases between. Germline V CDR1 and CDR2: SEHNR, FQNEAQ (reference sequence). The CDR3 here is CASSFTDYNEQFF. The CDR3 nucleotides read TGTGCCAGCAGCTTTACGGACTACAATGAGCAGTTCTTC.

The genes are TRBV5-6 and TRBJ1-2; D is perhaps TRBD1 (6 bases). This CDR3 comprises 14 residues. Germline-derived CDR1 and CDR2 are SGHDT and YYEEEE. Trimming took 4 bases from V and 3 from J, leaving 13 bases between them. CDR3 amino acids: CASSNGQIDYGYTF. The CDR3 DNA is TGTGCCAGCAGCAACGGACAGATCGACTATGGCTACACCTTC. The full variable domain, with the rest looked up from reference TRBV5-6 and TRBJ1-2, is DAGVTQSPTHLIKTRGQQVTLRCSPKSGHDTVSWYQQALGQGPQFIFQYYEEEERQRGNFPDRFSGHQFPNYSSELNVNALLLGDSALYLCASSNGQIDYGYTFGSGTRLTVV.

The V call is TRBV20-1, the J call TRBJ2-1; D remains unclear. This CDR3 region has 13 residues. CDR1 and CDR2 (germline): DFQATT, SNEGSKA (reference sequence). The V end was cut by 2 bases, the J end by 5 bases, with 10 bases between. CDR3: CSARRITDNEQFF. The DNA for the CDR3 is TGCAGTGCTAGAAGGATCACGGACAATGAGCAGTTCTTC.

This clonotype has more than one count but fewer than ten. The gene calls are TRBV12-3 or TRBV12-4 and TRBJ2-4; a possible D gene is TRBD2 (6 bases). V was shortened by 6 bases and J by 3 bases, with 9 bases between the two germline ends. This CDR3 region has 13 residues. The CDR3 here is CASSPGLKNIQYF. CDR3 nucleotide sequence: TGTGCCAGCAGCCCGGGACTCAAAAACATTCAGTACTTC.

In its sample, this clonotype was seen a few times. The rearrangement links TRBV29-1 to TRBJ2-3; 8 positions match TRBD1. CDR3 length equals 14 residues. Germline lookup yields CDR1 SQVTM and CDR2 ANQGSEA. V lost 6 bases and J lost 3; bases outside the gene matches: 8. In DNA form, the CDR3 reads TGCAGCGTCGCAGGGGGCAGCAGAACAGATACGCAGTATTTT. Translating gives CSVAGGSRTDTQYF.

V is TRBV24-1 and J is TRBJ1-6; TRBD1 might be the D (6 bases). Germline CDR1 KGHDR, CDR2 SFDVKD. Trimming took off 4 bases at V and 7 bases at J, with 19 bases between the two ends. This CDR3 spans 17 amino acids. The CDR3 reads CATSDPLGGVENSPLHF. The CDR3 DNA reads TGTGCCACCAGTGACCCTCTAGGGGGGGTGGAAAATTCACCCCTCCACTTT.

The chain carries TRBV6-5 and TRBJ2-7, with D perhaps matching TRBD2 (6 bases). Germline V CDR1 and CDR2: MNHEY, SVGAGI. The V end was cut by 3 bases, the J end by 7 bases, with 16 bases between. The CDR3 runs to 14 residues. The CDR3 region has the DNA TGTGCCAGCAGTTATTTTAAGGCCGCGGGGGAGCAGTACTTC. Its protein product is CASSYFKAAGEQYF.

There are many counts of this clonotype. This chain uses TRBV20-1 with TRBJ1-1; tentative D call: TRBD1 (5 bases). Germline V gene sequence: CDR1 DFQATT, CDR2 SNEGSKA (reference sequence). V lost 3 bases, J lost 1 base, and 9 bases lay in between. The CDR3 loop spans 13 amino acids. The CDR3 reads CSASRRGNTEAFF. The CDR3 bases are TGCAGTGCTAGCCGGAGGGGGAACACTGAAGCTTTCTTT.

This sequence joins TRBV18 and TRBJ1-6, with unresolved D. Germline-derived CDR1 and CDR2 are KGHSH and LQKENI. This CDR3 is built from 15 residues. The V gene lost 6 bases and the J gene lost 0 bases, with 9 bases spanning the gap. For the CDR3, the DNA is TGTGCCAGCTCGTCATCGGGCTCCTATAATTCACCCCTCCACTTT. Protein product: CASSSSGSYNSPLHF.

This clonotype was found a few times. The chain couples TRBV6-1 to TRBJ2-5; D gene unclear. With 6 bases removed from V and 1 base from J, the gap between germline ends came to 24 bases. This CDR3 is 18 amino acids long. The V gene's germline CDR1 is MNHNS and CDR2 SASEGT. The chain's CDR3 is CASSVWGTHPLTQETQYF. The CDR3 coding sequence is TGTGCCAGCAGCGTCTGGGGTACGCATCCCCTTACCCAAGAGACCCAGTACTTC.

This clonotype was observed many times. The chain combines TRBV20-1 with TRBJ2-1; 7 bases agree with TRBD2. The length of the CDR3 is 17 residues. Germline loops: CDR1 DFQATT, CDR2 SNEGSKA (reference sequence). The junction had 11 bases not matched to a gene; V was cut back by 2 bases and J by 1 base. CDR3 in amino acids: CSARNFRDYTSYNEQFF. CDR3 coding DNA: TGCAGTGCTAGAAATTTTCGGGACTATACGTCCTACAATGAGCAGTTCTTC.

This clonotype was detected a few times. This sequence joins TRBV6-1 and TRBJ2-7; 7 bases line up with TRBD1. J lost 1 base, V lost 4 bases, and 1 base had no gene match. CDR1 and CDR2 (germline): MNHNS, SASEGT. There are 13 residues in the CDR3. This chain's CDR3 is CASSVQGSYEQYF. The CDR3 bases are TGTGCCAGCAGTGTACAGGGGTCCTACGAGCAGTACTTC.

In this sample, this clonotype turned up a few times. The rearrangement uses TRBV27 and TRBJ2-1; 15 positions agree with TRBD2. Germline CDR1 is MNHEY and CDR2 is SMNVEV (reference sequence). The CDR3 extends over 18 amino acids. V lost 3 bases to trimming and J lost 7 bases; unmatched junction nucleotides: 10. Here the CDR3 DNA reads TGTGCCAGCAGTTTCCCAGGACTAGCGGGAGGGCCTAGTAATGAGCAGTTCTTC. It yields the protein CASSFPGLAGGPSNEQFF.

The chain couples TRBV30 to TRBJ2-5; 7 positions agree with TRBD2. CDR1 is GTSNPN and CDR2 is SVGIG in the germline V gene (reference sequence). The CDR3 runs to 14 residues. With V trimmed by 1 base and J by 8 bases, 10 bases remained unmatched. DNA for the CDR3: TGTGCCTGGAGTGCCGGGACTACCTTCGAAACCCAGTACTTC. It specifies CAWSAGTTFETQYF.

This clonotype was observed a handful of times. The chain has TRBV29-1 and TRBJ2-1; 7 bases map to TRBD2. The CDR3 length is 14 residues. In germline, CDR1 is SQVTM, CDR2 ANQGSEA. Germline trimming cut 1 base from V and 4 bases from J; bases unmatched to any gene: 4. CDR3 DNA: TGCAGCGTTGAAGGGACTAGAATATACAATGAGCAGTTCTTC. This codes for CSVEGTRIYNEQFF.

The V and J genes are TRBV6-5 and TRBJ2-1; TRBD2 matches 7 bases. In germline, CDR1 is MNHEY, CDR2 SVGAGI. This CDR3 is 16 amino acids long. Germline trimming cut 4 bases from V and 4 bases from J; bases unmatched to any gene: 10. As DNA, the CDR3 is TGTGCCAGCAGTTGGTCGAAGGAGCGGGGTTACAATGAGCAGTTCTTC. This codes for CASSWSKERGYNEQFF.

This rearrangement joins TRBV5-1 to TRBJ2-3, with D perhaps TRBD2 (6 bases). Trimming cost V 4 bases and J 10 bases, with 19 bases left between them. CDR1 SGHRS and CDR2 YFSETQ come from the germline V gene. This CDR3 is 14 amino acids long. This CDR3 reads CASSQRGSGDSQYF. DNA of the CDR3: TGCGCCAGCAGCCAAAGGGGTTCGGGAGACTCGCAGTATTTT.

This sequence joins TRBV7-9 and TRBJ2-1, with a possible D match to TRBD1 (6 bases). With 5 bases removed from V and 6 bases from J, the gap between germline ends came to 14 bases. The CDR3 loop spans 14 amino acids. Germline V gives CDR1 SEHNR, CDR2 FQNEAQ (reference sequence). Here the CDR3 DNA reads TGTGCCAGCAGCCAGCAGGGGTCTTCCAATGAGCAGTTCTTC. Translation gives CASSQQGSSNEQFF.

Here the CDR3 DNA reads TGTGCCAGCACCTTCGAGGATGGTGGCTACACCTTC. As protein: CASTFEDGGYTF. This chain uses TRBV5-6 with TRBJ1-2, with D unclear. Germline CDR1 SGHDT, CDR2 YYEEEE. Trimming pared 6 bases from V and 7 bases from J, leaving 13 bases between. CDR3 length equals 12 residues.

This clonotype was seen repeatedly, ten times or more. V usage is TRBV12-3 or TRBV12-4 and J usage is TRBJ2-2; D is ambiguous. This CDR3 comprises 11 residues. The V end was cut by 6 bases, the J end by 8 bases, with 7 bases between. The CDR3 here is CASSWSGELFF. In DNA, the CDR3 is TGTGCCAGCAGCTGGTCTGGGGAGCTGTTTTTT.

This chain uses TRBV7-8 with TRBJ2-2, with D uncertain. The CDR3 has 14 amino acids. Per the germline V gene, CDR1 is SGHVS and CDR2 is FQNEAQ. Trimming removed 4 bases at V and 6 bases at J, with 12 bases between. In DNA, the CDR3 is TGTGCCAGCAGCTCTGCTTCCTTCTCCGGGGAGCTGTTTTTT. Its protein is CASSSASFSGELFF.

The chain carries TRBV20-1 and TRBJ1-5, with D unresolved. The germline CDR1 and CDR2 sequences are DFQATT and SNEGSKA (reference sequence). The CDR3 extends over 13 amino acids. V was trimmed by 3 bases and J by 7 bases, leaving 13 bases between them. The CDR3 nucleotides are TGCAGTGCTAGTAGAATCGCCAACCAGCCCCAGCATTTT. Amino acids: CSASRIANQPQHF.

This clonotype was recorded only once. The chain joins TRBV4-3 to TRBJ2-7; 14 positions agree with TRBD2. Germline-derived CDR1 and CDR2 are LGHNA and YSLEER. The CDR3 is 16 residues long. Germline trimming cut 0 bases from V and 6 bases from J; bases unmatched to any gene: 4. CDR3 DNA sequence: TGCGCCAGCAGCCAAGATTGGACTAGCGGGAGGTTCGAGCAGTACTTC. Its translation: CASSQDWTSGRFEQYF.

This clonotype came up many times. The rearrangement links TRBV7-6 to TRBJ2-3; D ambiguous. The CDR3 extends over 13 amino acids. Germline V lookup: CDR1 SGHVS, CDR2 FNYEAQ. V was trimmed by 0 bases and J by 5 bases, leaving 6 bases between them. The CDR3 here is CASSLAGKDTQYF. As DNA, the CDR3 is TGTGCCAGCAGCTTAGCGGGGAAAGATACGCAGTATTTT.